This TCR beta chain was captured in a study of monozygotic twins with inflammatory bowel disease. Study-wide results and limits: Twins with IBD were found to have lower TCRbeta diversity (inverse Simpson) than healthy co-twins. Nothing supported a single strong signal or clonotype that was associated with IBD.

The UMIs contained a 6-nucleotide sample barcode. They were added by template switching during cDNA synthesis. With the 5' RACE reads reprocessed, TCRdb shows one record per CDR3 protein and no DNA. The table lists 150,000 to 200,000 distinct CDR3 sequences. Donors each contributed one blood sample measuring 2 to 2.5 ml. About this clonotype itself: No antigen is known for it.

The germline gives CDR1 SGDLS, CDR2 YYNGEE. The CDR3 has 16 amino acids. Sequencing used blood. This receptor was taken from a human donor with ulcerative colitis or Crohn's disease, or a healthy co-twin of an affected twin (not recorded which). The genes are TRBV9 and TRBJ2-1; no DNA is available, so the TRBD2 call from TCRdb remains unchecked. CDR3 protein: CASSVARTSGANEQFF.